Many counts were recorded for the clone carrying this T cell receptor beta chain. Its antigen remains unknown. This CDR3 contains 14 residues. Germline lookup yields CDR1 MDHEN and CDR2 SYDVKM. With V trimmed by 7 bases and J by 6 bases, 7 bases remained unmatched. The data belong to a study of early T cells in non-severe SARS-CoV-2 infection. Whole-study context: The sequenced material was bulk RNA from unsorted whole blood, and its chains were unpaired. Study results and limitations: Anti-spike CD8 specificities were favored by VDJdb matching, whose results missed private and CD4 specificities.

cDNA molecules, individually, were tagged with unique molecular identifiers. Each CDR3 protein is one row after TCRdb ran MiXCR on the 5' RACE reads. The table lists under 75,000 distinct CDR3 sequences, roughly an eighth of them singletons, with 8% to 10% in the top ten. The specimen sequenced was whole blood. This sequence joins TRBV28 and TRBJ2-1; TRBD1 agrees at 9 bases. The receptor was derived from an adult who was a healthcare worker with PCR-confirmed SARS-CoV-2 infection or an uninfected control (not recorded which). CDR3 coding DNA: TGTGCCAGCAAACTGCTGGACAGGGGCAATGAGCAGTTCTTC. This translates into CASKLLDRGNEQFF.